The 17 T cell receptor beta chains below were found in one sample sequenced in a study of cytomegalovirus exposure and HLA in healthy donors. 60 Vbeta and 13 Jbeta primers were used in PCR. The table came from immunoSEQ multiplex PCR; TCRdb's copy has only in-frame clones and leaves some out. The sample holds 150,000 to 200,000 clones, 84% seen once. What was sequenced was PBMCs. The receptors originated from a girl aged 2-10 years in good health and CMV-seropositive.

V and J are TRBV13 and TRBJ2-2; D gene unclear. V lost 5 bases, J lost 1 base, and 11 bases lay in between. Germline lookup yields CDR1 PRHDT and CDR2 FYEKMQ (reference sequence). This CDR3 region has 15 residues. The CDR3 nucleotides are TGTGCCAGCAGCCCCGTTACAGTGAACACCGGGGAGCTGTTTTTT. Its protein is CASSPVTVNTGELFF.

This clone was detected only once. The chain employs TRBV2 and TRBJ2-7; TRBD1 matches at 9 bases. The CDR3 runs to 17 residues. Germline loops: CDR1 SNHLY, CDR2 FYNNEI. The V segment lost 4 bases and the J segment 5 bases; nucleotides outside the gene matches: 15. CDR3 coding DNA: TGTGCCAGCAGTGGCCTAAGAGCTTCGGGACAGGGTAACGAGCAGTACTTC. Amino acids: CASSGLRASGQGNEQYF.

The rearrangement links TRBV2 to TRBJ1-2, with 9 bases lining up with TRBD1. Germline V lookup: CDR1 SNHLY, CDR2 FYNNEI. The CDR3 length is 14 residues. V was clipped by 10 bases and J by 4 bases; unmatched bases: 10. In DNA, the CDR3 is TGTGCCACCCCGGACAGGGGCTCTATCTATGGCTACACCTTC. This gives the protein CATPDRGSIYGYTF.

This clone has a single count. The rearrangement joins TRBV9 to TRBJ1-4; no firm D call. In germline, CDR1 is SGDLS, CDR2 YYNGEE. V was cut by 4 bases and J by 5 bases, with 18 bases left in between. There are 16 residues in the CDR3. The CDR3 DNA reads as TGTGCCAGCAGCCCAGCCGGAGGACTGCTAAATGAAAAACTGTTTTTT. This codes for CASSPAGGLLNEKLFF. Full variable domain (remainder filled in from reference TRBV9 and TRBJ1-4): DSGVTQTPKHLITATGQRVTLRCSPRSGDLSVYWYQQSLDQGLQFLIQYYNGEERAKGNILERFSAQQFPDLHSELNLSSLELGDSALYFCASSPAGGLLNEKLFFGSGTQLSVL.

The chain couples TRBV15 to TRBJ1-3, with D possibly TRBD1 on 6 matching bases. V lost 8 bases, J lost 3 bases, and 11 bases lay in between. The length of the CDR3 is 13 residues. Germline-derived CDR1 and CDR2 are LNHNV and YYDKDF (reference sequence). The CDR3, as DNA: TGTGCCACCGGAAACAGGGTTGGAAACACCATATATTTT. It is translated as CATGNRVGNTIYF.

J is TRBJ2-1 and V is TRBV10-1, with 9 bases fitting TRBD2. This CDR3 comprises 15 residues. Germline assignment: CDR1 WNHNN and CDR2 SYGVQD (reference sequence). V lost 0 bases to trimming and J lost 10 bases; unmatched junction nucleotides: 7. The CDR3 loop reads CASSESRGGNAEQFF. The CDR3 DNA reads TGCGCCAGCAGTGAGTCGCGGGGGGGAAATGCCGAGCAGTTCTTC.

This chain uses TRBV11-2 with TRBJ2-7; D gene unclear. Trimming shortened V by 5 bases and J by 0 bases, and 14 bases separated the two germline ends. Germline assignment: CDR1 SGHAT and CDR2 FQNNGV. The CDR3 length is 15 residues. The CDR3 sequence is CASSQDRSSSYEQYF. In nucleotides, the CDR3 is TGTGCCAGCAGCCAGGATAGGTCCAGCTCCTACGAGCAGTACTTC. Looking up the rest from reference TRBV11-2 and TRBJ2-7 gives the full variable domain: EAGVAQSPRYKIIEKRQSVAFWCNPISGHATLYWYQQILGQGPKLLIQFQNNGVVDDSQLPKDRFSAERLKGVDSTLKIQPAKLEDSAVYLCASSQDRSSSYEQYFGPGTRLTVT.

Written as DNA, the CDR3 is TGTGCCAGCAGCCGGACAGCAGGACAGGGAGGCGCCTATGGCTACACCTTC. Protein: CASSRTAGQGGAYGYTF. The chain has TRBV11-1 and TRBJ1-2; TRBD1 aligns across 8 bases. The V gene's germline CDR1 is SGHAT and CDR2 FQDESV (reference sequence). V lost 5 bases and J lost 4; bases outside the gene matches: 15. The CDR3 loop spans 17 amino acids.

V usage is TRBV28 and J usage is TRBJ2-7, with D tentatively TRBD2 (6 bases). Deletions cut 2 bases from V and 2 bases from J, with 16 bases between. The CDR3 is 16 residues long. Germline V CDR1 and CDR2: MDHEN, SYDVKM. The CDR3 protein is CASSLIGTGPPYEQYF. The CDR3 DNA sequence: TGTGCCAGCAGTTTAATCGGGACTGGCCCCCCCTACGAGCAGTACTTC.

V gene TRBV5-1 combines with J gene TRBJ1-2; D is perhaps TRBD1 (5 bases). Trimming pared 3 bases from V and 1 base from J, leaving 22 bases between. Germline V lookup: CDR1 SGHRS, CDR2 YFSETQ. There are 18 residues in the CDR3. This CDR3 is CASSSIRDSWEGNYGYTF. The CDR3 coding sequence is TGCGCCAGCAGCTCAATACGGGACTCGTGGGAGGGTAACTATGGCTACACCTTC.

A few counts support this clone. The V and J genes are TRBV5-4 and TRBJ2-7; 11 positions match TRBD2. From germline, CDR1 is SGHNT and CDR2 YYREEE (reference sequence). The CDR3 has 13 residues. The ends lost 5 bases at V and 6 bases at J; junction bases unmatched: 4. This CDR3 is CASRGGLAAEQYF. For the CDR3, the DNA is TGTGCCAGCAGGGGGGGACTAGCGGCCGAGCAGTACTTC.

The CDR3 DNA reads TGTGCCAGCAGCTTAAGGTATAGCGGGCTTAGCTCCTACAATGAGCAGTTCTTC. Its translation: CASSLRYSGLSSYNEQFF. V usage is TRBV7-9 and J usage is TRBJ2-1, with 7 bases identical to TRBD2. V shed 2 bases, J shed 0 bases, and the junction held 10 bases outside the gene matches. The CDR3 totals 18 residues. Germline V gene data show CDR1 as SEHNR and CDR2 as FQNEAQ (reference sequence).

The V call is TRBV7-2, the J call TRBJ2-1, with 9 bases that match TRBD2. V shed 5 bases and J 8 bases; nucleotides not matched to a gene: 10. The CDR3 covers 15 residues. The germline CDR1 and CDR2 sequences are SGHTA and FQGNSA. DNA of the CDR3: TGTGCCAGCAGCCCACCGGGGGGGACTAGCTATGAGCAGTTCTTC. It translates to CASSPPGGTSYEQFF.

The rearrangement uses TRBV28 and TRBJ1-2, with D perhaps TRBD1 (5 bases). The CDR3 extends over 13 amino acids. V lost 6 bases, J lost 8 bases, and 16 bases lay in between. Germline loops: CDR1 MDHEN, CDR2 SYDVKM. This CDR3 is CASSLRGVGGYTF. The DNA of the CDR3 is TGTGCCAGCAGCCTGCGGGGGGTGGGGGGCTACACCTTC.

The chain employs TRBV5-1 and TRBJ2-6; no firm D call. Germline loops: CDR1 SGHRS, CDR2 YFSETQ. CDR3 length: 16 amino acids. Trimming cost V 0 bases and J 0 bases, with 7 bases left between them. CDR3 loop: CASSLGYFSGANVLTF. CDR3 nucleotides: TGCGCCAGCAGCTTGGGGTACTTCTCTGGGGCCAACGTCCTGACTTTC. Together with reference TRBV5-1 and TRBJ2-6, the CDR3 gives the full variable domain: KAGVTQTPRYLIKTRGQQVTLSCSPISGHRSVSWYQQTPGQGLQFLFEYFSETQRNKGNFPGRFSGRQFSNSRSEMNVSTLELGDSALYLCASSLGYFSGANVLTFGAGSRLTVL.

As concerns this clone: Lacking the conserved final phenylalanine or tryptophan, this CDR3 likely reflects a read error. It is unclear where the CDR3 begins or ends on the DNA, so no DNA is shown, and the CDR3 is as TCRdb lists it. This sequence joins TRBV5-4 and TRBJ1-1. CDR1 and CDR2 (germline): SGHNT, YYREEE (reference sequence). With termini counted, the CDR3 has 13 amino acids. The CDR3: CASSLGGEIGSFL.

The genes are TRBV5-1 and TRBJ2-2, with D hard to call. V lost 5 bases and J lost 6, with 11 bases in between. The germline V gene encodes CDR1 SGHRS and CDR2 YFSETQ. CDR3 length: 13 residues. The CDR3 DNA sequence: TGCGCCAGCAGGCTAGAGGTCCCCGGGGAGCTGTTTTTT. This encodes CASRLEVPGELFF.